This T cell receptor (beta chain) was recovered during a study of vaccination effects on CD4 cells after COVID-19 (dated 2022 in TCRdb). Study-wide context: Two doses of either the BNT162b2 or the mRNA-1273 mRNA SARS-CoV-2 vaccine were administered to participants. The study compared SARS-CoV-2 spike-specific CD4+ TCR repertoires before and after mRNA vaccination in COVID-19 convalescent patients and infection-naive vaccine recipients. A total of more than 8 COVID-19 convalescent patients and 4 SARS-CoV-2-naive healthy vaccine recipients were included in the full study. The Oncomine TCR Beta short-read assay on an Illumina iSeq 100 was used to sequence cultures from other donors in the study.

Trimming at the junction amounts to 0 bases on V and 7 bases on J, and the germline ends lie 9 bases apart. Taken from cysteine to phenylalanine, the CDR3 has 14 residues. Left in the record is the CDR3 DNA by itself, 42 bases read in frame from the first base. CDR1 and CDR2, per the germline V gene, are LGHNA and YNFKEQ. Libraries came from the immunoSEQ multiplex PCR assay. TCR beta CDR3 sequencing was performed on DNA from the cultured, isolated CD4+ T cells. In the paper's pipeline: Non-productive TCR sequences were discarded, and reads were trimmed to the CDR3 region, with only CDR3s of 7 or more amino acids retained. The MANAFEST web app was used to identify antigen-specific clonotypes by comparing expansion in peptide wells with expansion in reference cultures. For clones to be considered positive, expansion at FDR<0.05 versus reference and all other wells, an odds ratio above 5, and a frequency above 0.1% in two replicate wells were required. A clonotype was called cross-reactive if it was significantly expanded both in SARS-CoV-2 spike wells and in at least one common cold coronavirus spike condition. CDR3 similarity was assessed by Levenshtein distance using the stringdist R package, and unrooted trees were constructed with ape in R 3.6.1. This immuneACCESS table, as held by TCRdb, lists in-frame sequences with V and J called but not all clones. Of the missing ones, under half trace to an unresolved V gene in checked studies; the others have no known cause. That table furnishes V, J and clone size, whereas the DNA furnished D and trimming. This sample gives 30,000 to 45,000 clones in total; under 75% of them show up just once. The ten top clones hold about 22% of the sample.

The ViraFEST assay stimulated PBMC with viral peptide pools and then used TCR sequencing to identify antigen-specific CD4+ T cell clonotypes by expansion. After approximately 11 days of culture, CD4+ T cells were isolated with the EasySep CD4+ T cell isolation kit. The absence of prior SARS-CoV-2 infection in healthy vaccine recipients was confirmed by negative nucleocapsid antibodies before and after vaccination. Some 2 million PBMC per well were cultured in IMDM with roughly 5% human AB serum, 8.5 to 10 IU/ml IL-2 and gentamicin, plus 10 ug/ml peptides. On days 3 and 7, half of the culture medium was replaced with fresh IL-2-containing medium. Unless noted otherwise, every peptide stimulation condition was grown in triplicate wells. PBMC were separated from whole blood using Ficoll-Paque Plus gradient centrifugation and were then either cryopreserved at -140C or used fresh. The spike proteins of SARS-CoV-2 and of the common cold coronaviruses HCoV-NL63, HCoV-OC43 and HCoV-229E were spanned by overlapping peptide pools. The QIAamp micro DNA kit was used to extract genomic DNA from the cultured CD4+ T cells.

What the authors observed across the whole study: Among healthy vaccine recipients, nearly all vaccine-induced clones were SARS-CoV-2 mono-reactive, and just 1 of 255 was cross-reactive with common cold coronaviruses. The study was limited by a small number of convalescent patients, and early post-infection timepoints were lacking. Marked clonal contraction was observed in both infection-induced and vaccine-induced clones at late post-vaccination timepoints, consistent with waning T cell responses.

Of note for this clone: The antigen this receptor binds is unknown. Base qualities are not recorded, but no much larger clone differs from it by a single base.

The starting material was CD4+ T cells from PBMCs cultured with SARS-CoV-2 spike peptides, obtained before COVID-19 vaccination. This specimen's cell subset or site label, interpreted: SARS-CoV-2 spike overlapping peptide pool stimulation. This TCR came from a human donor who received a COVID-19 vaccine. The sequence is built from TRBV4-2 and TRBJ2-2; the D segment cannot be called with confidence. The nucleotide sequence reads TGTGCCAGCAGCCAAGATCAAACCGTCGGGGAGCTGTTTTTT. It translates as CASSQDQTVGELFF.